This T cell receptor beta chain stems from a study of cytomegalovirus exposure and HLA in healthy donors. Whole-study findings and limits: Most TCR sequences were uncommon, yet certain public TCRs appeared in many donors. V- and J-gene trimming in TCR beta was tied to a missense DCLRE1C variant by an analysis performed later. According to an earlier analysis, most TCR beta V segments yielded productive rearrangements about 87% or about 30% of the time.

The PCR had 60 Vbeta and 13 Jbeta primers. Only in-frame clones appear in the TCRdb table, and some are missing; sequencing was by immunoSEQ multiplex PCR. In the table there are roughly 100,000 clones, 10% to 15% of which are singletons. Details on this clone: As yet, its antigen is unknown.

Donors were nominally healthy when sampled, though unrecorded immune exposures were likely. The CDR3 spans 16 residues. Germline trimming cut 0 bases from V and 5 bases from J; bases unmatched to any gene: 8. The germline V gene encodes CDR1 SGHNT and CDR2 YYREEE (reference sequence). The receptor was derived from a man in his forties in good health and CMV-seropositive. This rearrangement joins TRBV5-4 to TRBJ2-1; TRBD1 agrees at 7 bases. Sequences were obtained from PBMCs. CDR3 residues: CASSLARGRGDNEQFF. The CDR3, as DNA: TGTGCCAGCAGCTTGGCGAGGGGGCGAGGGGACAATGAGCAGTTCTTC.